Listed below are T cell receptor beta chains from one sample, sequenced in a study of blood T cell repertoires in COVID-19. Profiled with immunoSEQ multiplex PCR; TCRdb holds only in-frame clones, not every one. The sample consists of approximately 150,000 clones, 79% of them appearing once. What was sequenced was PBMCs or T cells enriched from blood (not recorded which). The source of these receptors is a woman in her 70s in a cohort exposed to, infected with or recovered from COVID-19 (not recorded which). Both conserved end residues are part of each CDR3. The order of the fields is CDR3 length, clone size, J gene, V gene, D gene, CDR3 protein, CDR3 DNA. D genes are given only for firm matches. Where a row states a size, it is once, few, many or the class of an expanded clone; other rows omit it.

length: 15; size: .; J: TRBJ2-7; V: TRBV6-2/TRBV6-3; D: TRBD2; CDR3: CASSHVGTRTYEQYF; DNA: TGTGCCAGCAGCCATGTAGGGACTAGAACCTACGAGCAGTACTTC
length: 15; size: few; J: TRBJ1-4; V: TRBV7-9; D: TRBD1; CDR3: CASSLATGGRKKLFF; DNA: TGTGCCAGCAGCTTAGCCACAGGGGGCAGGAAAAAACTGTTTTTT
length: 16; size: once; J: TRBJ1-4; V: TRBV7-9; D: .; CDR3: CASSFGQSATNEKLFF; DNA: TGTGCCAGCAGCTTCGGACAGTCTGCAACTAATGAAAAACTGTTTTTT
length: 15; size: few; J: TRBJ1-1; V: TRBV19; D: TRBD1; CDR3: CASRTNTGVGTEAFF; DNA: TGTGCCAGTAGGACCAATACAGGGGTGGGCACTGAAGCTTTCTTT
length: 16; size: .; J: TRBJ2-2; V: TRBV5-1; D: TRBD1; CDR3: CASSPSQGGDTGELFF; DNA: TGCGCCAGCAGCCCCTCACAGGGGGGAGACACCGGGGAGCTGTTTTTT
length: 13; size: .; J: TRBJ1-1; V: TRBV5-6; D: TRBD1; CDR3: CASSSGTGWRAFF; DNA: TGTGCCAGCAGCTCCGGGACAGGGTGGAGAGCTTTCTTT
length: 19; size: .; J: TRBJ2-1; V: TRBV12-5; D: TRBD2; CDR3: CASGLSRGLAGSRGNEQFF; DNA: TGTGCTAGTGGTTTGTCCCGGGGACTAGCGGGATCTAGAGGCAATGAGCAGTTCTTC
length: 15; size: .; J: TRBJ2-2; V: TRBV7-2; D: .; CDR3: CASSRRATVTGELFF; DNA: TGTGCCAGCAGCCGCAGGGCGACAGTCACCGGGGAGCTGTTTTTT
length: 15; size: .; J: TRBJ2-1; V: TRBV28; D: TRBD2; CDR3: CASTEGGFSYNEQFF; DNA: TGTGCCAGCACCGAGGGAGGGTTTTCCTACAATGAGCAGTTCTTC
length: 16; size: .; J: TRBJ2-2; V: TRBV19; D: .; CDR3: CASTILEKRRTGELFF; DNA: TGTGCCAGTACTATCTTAGAGAAAAGGCGGACCGGGGAGCTGTTTTTT
length: 14; size: .; J: TRBJ2-5; V: TRBV10-1; D: TRBD1; CDR3: CASSLGQAPETQYF; DNA: TGCGCCAGCAGCCTCGGACAGGCTCCGGAGACCCAGTACTTC
length: 19; size: .; J: TRBJ2-6; V: TRBV9; D: .; CDR3: CASSAPSPGFLSGANVLTF; DNA: TGTGCCAGCAGCGCGCCCTCCCCAGGGTTCCTCTCTGGGGCCAACGTCCTGACTTTC
length: 16; size: .; J: TRBJ2-1; V: TRBV11-3; D: .; CDR3: CASSLGLAWGSDEQFF; DNA: TGTGCCAGCAGCTTAGGCCTAGCGTGGGGAAGTGATGAGCAGTTCTTC
length: 14; size: .; J: TRBJ1-2; V: TRBV28; D: .; CDR3: CASRKSQVRYGYTF; DNA: TGTGCCAGCAGAAAATCACAGGTCCGCTATGGCTACACCTTC
length: 13; size: .; J: TRBJ2-5; V: TRBV6-5; D: .; CDR3: CASSFLQGETQYF; DNA: TGTGCCAGCAGTTTCCTCCAGGGGGAGACCCAGTACTTC
length: 14; size: .; J: TRBJ1-6; V: TRBV5-1; D: .; CDR3: CASSLGRAGSPLHF; DNA: TGCGCCAGCAGCTTGGGAAGGGCGGGCTCACCCCTCCACTTT
length: 14; size: .; J: TRBJ2-1; V: TRBV4-3; D: TRBD1; CDR3: CASSQEWTGSEQFF; DNA: TGCGCCAGCAGCCAAGAATGGACAGGGAGTGAGCAGTTCTTC
length: 15; size: .; J: TRBJ2-7; V: TRBV6-5; D: .; CDR3: CASRASRGHLYEQYF; DNA: TGTGCCAGCAGAGCCTCTAGGGGTCACCTCTACGAGCAGTACTTC
length: 15; size: .; J: TRBJ2-3; V: TRBV3-1/TRBV3-2; D: .; CDR3: CASSLGRAGTDTQYF; DNA: TGTGCCAGCAGCCTCGGCAGGGCAGGAACAGATACGCAGTATTTT
length: 15; size: few; J: TRBJ2-1; V: TRBV9; D: .; CDR3: CASSPGSNVYNEQFF; DNA: TGTGCCAGCAGCCCCGGGAGCAACGTTTACAATGAGCAGTTCTTC
length: 13; size: once; J: TRBJ2-7; V: TRBV7-9; D: .; CDR3: CASSALAAYEQYF; DNA: TGTGCCAGCAGCGCCTTAGCGGCCTACGAGCAGTACTTC
length: 19; size: .; J: TRBJ2-7; V: TRBV10-2; D: TRBD2; CDR3: CASRGGTGTSRTFSYEQYF; DNA: TGCGCCTCTCGGGGGGGTACCGGGACTAGCCGGACTTTCTCCTACGAGCAGTACTTC
length: 13; size: .; J: TRBJ2-2; V: TRBV2; D: .; CDR3: CASSRDYTGELFF; DNA: TGTGCCAGCAGTCGTGACTACACCGGGGAGCTGTTTTTT
length: 14; size: once; J: TRBJ1-5; V: TRBV10-3; D: TRBD1; CDR3: CAISESGGGQPQHF; DNA: TGTGCCATCAGTGAGTCAGGGGGCGGTCAGCCCCAGCATTTT
length: 17; size: .; J: TRBJ2-2; V: TRBV19; D: TRBD2; CDR3: CASTPLRASGRAGELFF; DNA: TGTGCCAGTACGCCACTACGGGCTAGCGGGAGGGCCGGGGAGCTGTTTTTT
length: 14; size: .; J: TRBJ2-7; V: TRBV2; D: TRBD2; CDR3: CASTGLAGFFEQYF; DNA: TGTGCCAGTACCGGACTAGCGGGATTTTTCGAGCAGTACTTC
length: 17; size: .; J: TRBJ1-3; V: TRBV4-3; D: .; CDR3: CASSQDGRGAGGNTIYF; DNA: TGCGCCAGCAGCCAAGATGGCCGGGGGGCGGGTGGAAACACCATATATTTT
length: 17; size: .; J: TRBJ2-1; V: TRBV7-2; D: TRBD2; CDR3: CASSLAVSSGIKNEQFF; DNA: TGTGCCAGCAGCTTAGCAGTCTCTAGCGGGATAAAGAATGAGCAGTTCTTC
length: 15; size: .; J: TRBJ2-7; V: TRBV7-9; D: TRBD1; CDR3: CASSPTGTGGDEQYF; DNA: TGTGCCAGCAGCCCCACCGGGACAGGGGGAGACGAGCAGTACTTC
length: 14; size: .; J: TRBJ1-1; V: TRBV19; D: .; CDR3: CASSKTGLNTEAFF; DNA: TGTGCCAGTAGCAAGACAGGACTTAACACTGAAGCTTTCTTT
length: 16; size: .; J: TRBJ2-1; V: TRBV3-1/TRBV3-2; D: TRBD2; CDR3: CASSHHRAGGVNEQFF; DNA: TGTGCCAGCAGCCATCACCGAGCGGGAGGGGTGAATGAGCAGTTCTTC
length: 11; size: .; J: TRBJ1-4; V: TRBV20-1; D: .; CDR3: CSASTQGKLFF; DNA: TGCAGTGCTTCGACCCAGGGAAAACTGTTTTTT
length: 13; size: .; J: TRBJ2-5; V: TRBV3-1/TRBV3-2; D: .; CDR3: CASSQSEVETQYF; DNA: TGTGCCAGCAGCCAATCCGAGGTGGAGACCCAGTACTTC
length: 15; size: .; J: TRBJ2-1; V: TRBV10-3; D: TRBD2; CDR3: CAISSGSKSSSEQFF; DNA: TGTGCCATCTCTAGCGGGAGCAAATCGTCGTCTGAGCAGTTCTTC
length: 15; size: .; J: TRBJ2-1; V: TRBV5-1; D: TRBD2; CDR3: CASSYGLAVNNEQFF; DNA: TGCGCCAGCAGCTATGGACTAGCGGTTAACAATGAGCAGTTCTTC
length: 13; size: once; J: TRBJ2-1; V: TRBV24-1; D: .; CDR3: CATSDLTRYEQFF; DNA: TGTGCCACCAGTGACCTGACACGGTATGAGCAGTTCTTC
length: 15; size: .; J: TRBJ2-7; V: TRBV11-2; D: TRBD2; CDR3: CASSSRTSGSHEQYF; DNA: TGTGCCAGCAGCTCCCGGACTAGCGGGAGTCACGAGCAGTACTTC
length: 13; size: .; J: TRBJ2-5; V: TRBV19; D: .; CDR3: CASSAGSQETQYF; DNA: TGTGCCAGTAGTGCGGGGTCCCAAGAGACCCAGTACTTC
length: 12; size: few; J: TRBJ1-2; V: TRBV18; D: .; CDR3: CASSGEAYGYTF; DNA: TGTGCCAGCTCCGGGGAGGCCTATGGCTACACCTTC
length: 13; size: .; J: TRBJ2-7; V: TRBV29-1; D: TRBD2; CDR3: CSVRTAGAYEQYF; DNA: TGCAGCGTCCGGACAGCGGGAGCCTACGAGCAGTACTTC
length: 13; size: .; J: TRBJ1-1; V: TRBV5-1; D: .; CDR3: CASSFTGYTEAFF; DNA: TGCGCCAGCAGCTTTACGGGATACACTGAAGCTTTCTTT
length: 16; size: once; J: TRBJ2-3; V: TRBV9; D: TRBD2; CDR3: CASSPTSGAITDTQYF; DNA: TGTGCCAGCAGCCCGACTAGCGGGGCTATCACAGATACGCAGTATTTT
length: 17; size: few; J: TRBJ2-2; V: TRBV27; D: TRBD2; CDR3: CASSPRAGGTETGELFF; DNA: TGTGCCAGCAGTCCCAGGGCGGGAGGTACTGAGACCGGGGAGCTGTTTTTT
length: 14; size: .; J: TRBJ2-1; V: TRBV11-2; D: .; CDR3: CASSLDLVGDEQFF; DNA: TGTGCCAGCAGCTTAGACCTAGTCGGCGATGAGCAGTTCTTC
length: 13; size: .; J: TRBJ1-5; V: TRBV19; D: TRBD1; CDR3: CASSIQGGQPQHF; DNA: TGTGCCAGTAGTATTCAGGGGGGTCAGCCCCAGCATTTT
length: 13; size: once; J: TRBJ1-1; V: TRBV28; D: TRBD1; CDR3: CASSSGQGAEAFF; DNA: TGTGCCAGCAGTTCTGGACAGGGCGCCGAAGCTTTCTTT
length: 15; size: .; J: TRBJ1-1; V: TRBV7-8; D: .; CDR3: CASSMGAGRHTEAFF; DNA: TGTGCCAGCAGCATGGGAGCAGGGAGGCACACTGAAGCTTTCTTT
length: 14; size: few; J: TRBJ1-5; V: TRBV30; D: .; CDR3: CAWSVLTWNQPQHF; DNA: TGTGCCTGGAGTGTACTGACTTGGAATCAGCCCCAGCATTTT
length: 12; size: .; J: TRBJ2-1; V: TRBV18; D: .; CDR3: CASSPVNNEQFF; DNA: TGTGCCAGCTCACCCGTAAACAATGAGCAGTTCTTC
length: 17; size: .; J: TRBJ1-2; V: TRBV28; D: TRBD1; CDR3: CASSLLSDRGSRYGYTF; DNA: TGTGCCAGCAGTCTACTCAGCGACAGGGGGTCGCGATATGGCTACACCTTC
length: 16; size: .; J: TRBJ2-5; V: TRBV5-4; D: .; CDR3: CASSSDWSQGWETQYF; DNA: TGTGCCAGCAGCTCGGACTGGTCACAGGGATGGGAGACCCAGTACTTC
length: 14; size: few; J: TRBJ1-2; V: TRBV27; D: TRBD1; CDR3: CASSGLRTGAGYTF; DNA: TGTGCCAGCAGTGGACTCAGGACAGGGGCCGGCTACACCTTC
length: 14; size: .; J: TRBJ1-2; V: TRBV27; D: .; CDR3: CASSLSAGNYGYTF; DNA: TGTGCCAGCAGTTTATCCGCAGGGAACTATGGCTACACCTTC
length: 16; size: .; J: TRBJ1-1; V: TRBV27; D: .; CDR3: CASSTTTTGPLGKAFF; DNA: TGTGCCAGCAGTACGACAACTACAGGGCCTTTAGGTAAAGCTTTCTTT
length: 13; size: .; J: TRBJ2-5; V: TRBV6-6; D: .; CDR3: CASSLGRGETQYF; DNA: TGTGCCAGCAGTTTAGGCCGAGGGGAGACCCAGTACTTC